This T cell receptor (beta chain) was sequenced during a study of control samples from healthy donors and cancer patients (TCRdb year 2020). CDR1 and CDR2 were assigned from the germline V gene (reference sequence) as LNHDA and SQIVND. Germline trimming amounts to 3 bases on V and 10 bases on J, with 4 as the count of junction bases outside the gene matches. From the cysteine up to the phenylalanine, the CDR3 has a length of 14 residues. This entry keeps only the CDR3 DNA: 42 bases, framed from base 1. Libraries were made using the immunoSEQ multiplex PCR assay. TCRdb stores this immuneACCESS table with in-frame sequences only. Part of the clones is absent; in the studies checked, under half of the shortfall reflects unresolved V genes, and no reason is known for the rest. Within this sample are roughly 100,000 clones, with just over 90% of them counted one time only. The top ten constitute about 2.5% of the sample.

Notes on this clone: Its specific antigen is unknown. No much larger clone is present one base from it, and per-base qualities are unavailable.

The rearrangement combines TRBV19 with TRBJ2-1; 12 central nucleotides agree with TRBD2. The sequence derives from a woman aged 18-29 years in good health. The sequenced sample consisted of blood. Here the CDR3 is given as CASSMTSGSLEQFF. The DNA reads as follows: TGTGCCAGTAGTATGACTAGCGGGAGCTTGGAGCAGTTCTTC. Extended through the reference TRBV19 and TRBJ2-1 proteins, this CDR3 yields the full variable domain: DGGITQSPKYLFRKEGQNVTLSCEQNLNHDAMYWYRQDPGQGLRLIYYSQIVNDFQKGDIAEGYSVSREKKESFPLTVTSAQKNPTAFYLCASSMTSGSLEQFFGPGTRLTVL.